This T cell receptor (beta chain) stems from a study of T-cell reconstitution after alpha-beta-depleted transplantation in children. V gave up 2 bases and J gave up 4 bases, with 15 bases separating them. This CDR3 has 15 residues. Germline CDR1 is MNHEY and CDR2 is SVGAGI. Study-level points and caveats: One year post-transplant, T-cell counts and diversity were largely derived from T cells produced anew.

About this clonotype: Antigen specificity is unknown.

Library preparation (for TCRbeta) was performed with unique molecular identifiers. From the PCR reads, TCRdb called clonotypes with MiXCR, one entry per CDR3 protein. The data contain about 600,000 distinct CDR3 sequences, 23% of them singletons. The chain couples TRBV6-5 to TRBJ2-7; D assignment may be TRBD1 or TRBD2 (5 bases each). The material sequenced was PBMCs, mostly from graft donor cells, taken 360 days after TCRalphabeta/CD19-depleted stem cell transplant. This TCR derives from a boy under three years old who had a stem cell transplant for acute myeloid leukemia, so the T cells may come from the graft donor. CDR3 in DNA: TGTGCCAGCAGTTACGGTCCGAGGGGTAGGTACGAGCAGTACTTC. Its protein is CASSYGPRGRYEQYF.